These T cell receptor beta chains were read from a single sample in a study of CD8+CD57+ T cells in acquired aplastic anemia. TCRdb independently ran MiXCR on the reads; one entry per CDR3 protein. In the table there are approximately 190,000 distinct CDR3 sequences, approximately 48% of which are singletons. The sequencing input was sorted CD4+, CD8+, or CD8+CD57+ T cells (not recorded which) from PBMCs. These TCRs come from a human donor with aplastic anemia. The conserved cysteine and the conserved F or W are not part of the CDR3 here. D genes are given only for firm matches.

J gene,V gene,D gene,CDR3 protein
TRBJ2-5,TRBV5-1,.,ASSLVTQRGETQY
TRBJ2-7,TRBV7-9,.,AISGGDLYEQY
TRBJ1-2,TRBV19,TRBD1,ASSIQGNYGYT
TRBJ1-3,TRBV10-3,.,AISGLGSGNTIY
TRBJ2-2,TRBV7-3,.,ASSSGQEIGTGELF
TRBJ1-2,TRBV20-1,.,SARDGTTPRYGYT
TRBJ2-7,TRBV5-1,.,ASSLPDSYEQY
TRBJ2-1,TRBV25-1,TRBD1,ASSETGGAGLYNEQF
TRBJ1-2,TRBV5-4,.,ASSSAAAWEYGYT
TRBJ2-1,TRBV5-1,TRBD2,ASSSPLISGRFYNEQF
TRBJ2-2,TRBV10-1,.,ASSPDLRSDTGELS
TRBJ1-2,TRBV7-2,.,ASSFLGYGYT
TRBJ2-7,TRBV11-2,.,ASSLSGTSGA
TRBJ1-6,TRBV13,.,ASSEGGGRIQPLH
TRBJ1-1,TRBV10-3,.,AIFDRYEAF
TRBJ2-2,TRBV6-2/TRBV6-3,TRBD2,ASSYSGLAGVVGTGELF
TRBJ1-6,TRBV12-3/TRBV12-4,.,ASSLKISGTQPLH
TRBJ1-1,TRBV10-1,.,ASSECRIKNTEAF
TRBJ1-3,TRBV15,.,ATSRDRSVSGNTIY
TRBJ2-7,TRBV5-6,TRBD2,ASSLAARGTSGTHEQY
TRBJ2-7,TRBV7-8,TRBD1,ASSVGAGGTYEQY
TRBJ1-4,TRBV19,TRBD1,ASSYRDRGNEKLF
TRBJ2-1,TRBV20-1,.,SARDLRGPDHEQF
TRBJ2-1,TRBV10-1,TRBD2,ASSDSGREGGEQF
TRBJ2-2,TRBV2,TRBD2,ASNSLRGGRRRDGELF
TRBJ2-3,TRBV4-1,TRBD2,ASSQEWRAGGRPDTQY
TRBJ2-7,TRBV11-3,TRBD1,ASSSGDRANEQY
TRBJ1-5,TRBV4-3,TRBD1,ASSQDPDRASQPQH
TRBJ1-3,TRBV25-1,TRBD1,ASSDTQGEGGNTIY
TRBJ1-1,TRBV7-2,.,ASSPRGAEAF
TRBJ1-4,TRBV12-3/TRBV12-4,TRBD1,ASSRQGAGEKLF
TRBJ2-7,TRBV7-3,.,ASSLNHFYEQY